Below, 12 T cell receptor beta chains from the same sample are listed, as sequenced in a study of vaccination effects on CD4 cells after COVID-19. Here immunoSEQ multiplex PCR was the method, and the copy in TCRdb shows in-frame clones only, minus some. The table has approximately 82,000 clones, 70% to 75% seen once. These receptors' targets are unknown. CD4+ T cells specific for antigen were expanded with viral peptide pools by the ViraFEST assay before sequencing. Cells that had been cultured for 10 days were the source of isolated CD4+ T cells. This material consisted of CD4+ T cells from PBMCs cultured with HCoV-229E spike peptides, taken before COVID-19 vaccination. All receptors derive from a human donor who received a COVID-19 vaccine.

This clone was detected only once. V and J are TRBV5-1 and TRBJ2-5; maybe TRBD2 (6 bases). Per germline, CDR1 SGHRS and CDR2 YFSETQ. CDR3 length: 15 residues. Trimming stripped 4 bases from V and 0 bases from J, with 13 bases between. This chain's CDR3 is CASSPGWGDQETQYF. The CDR3 nucleotides read TGCGCCAGCAGCCCGGGATGGGGGGACCAAGAGACCCAGTACTTC.

V and J are TRBV30 and TRBJ1-5, with D tentatively TRBD1 (5 bases). The CDR3 consists of 15 residues. Germline values: CDR1 GTSNPN, CDR2 SVGIG (reference sequence). Trimming cost V 1 base and J 4 bases, with 14 bases left between them. For the CDR3, the DNA is TGTGCCTGGAGTGAGGGGCCCCCGGCAAATCAGCCCCAGCATTTT. Its protein product is CAWSEGPPANQPQHF.

The V and J genes are TRBV6-5 and TRBJ2-7, with D possibly TRBD1 on 6 matching bases. The V gene lost 6 bases and the J gene lost 3 bases, with 12 bases spanning the gap. Per germline, CDR1 MNHEY and CDR2 SVGAGI. The CDR3 consists of 13 residues. The CDR3 loop reads CASSAGQIYEQYV. The CDR3 bases are TGTGCCAGCAGCGCCGGACAGATCTACGAGCAGTACGTC.

On this clone itself: The sample carries other DNA sequences with the same CDR3. The chain employs TRBV9 and TRBJ1-6, with 8 bases identical to TRBD1. Germline V gene lookup returns CDR1 SGDLS and CDR2 YYNGEE. Trimming at V came to 2 bases and at J to 13 bases, leaving 8 bases not matched to a gene. The CDR3 sequence is 14 residues long. This CDR3 is CASSVTGGGSPLHF. In nucleotides, the CDR3 is TGTGCCAGCAGCGTCACAGGGGGTGGCAGTCCCCTCCACTTT.

The V gene is TRBV27, the J gene TRBJ1-6; weak D call: TRBD1 (6 bases). V was trimmed by 8 bases and J by 0 bases, leaving 11 bases between them. This CDR3 spans 15 amino acids. From germline, CDR1 is MNHEY and CDR2 SMNVEV (reference sequence). CDR3 protein: CASRRTVSYNSPLHF. The CDR3 region has the DNA TGTGCCAGCCGTCGGACAGTCTCCTATAATTCACCCCTCCACTTT.

V gene TRBV5-6 combines with J gene TRBJ2-2; possible D gene TRBD2, 6 bases. There are 13 residues in the CDR3. Germline values: CDR1 SGHDT, CDR2 YYEEEE. Trimming took 5 bases from V and 9 from J, leaving 14 bases between them. CDR3: CASRSPGRRELFF. Written as DNA, the CDR3 is TGTGCCAGCAGGTCGCCGGGGAGGCGGGAGCTGTTTTTT.

The V call is TRBV19, the J call TRBJ2-3; no clear D. The germline CDR1 and CDR2 sequences are LNHDA and SQIVND (reference sequence). This CDR3 comprises 13 residues. Trimming shortened V by 3 bases and J by 2 bases, and 6 bases separated the two germline ends. CDR3 amino acids: CASSMQITDTQYF. CDR3 nucleotide sequence: TGTGCCAGTAGTATGCAGATCACAGATACGCAGTATTTT.

V and J are TRBV2 and TRBJ1-1; 7 nucleotides align to TRBD1. Looked up from germline, CDR1 is SNHLY and CDR2 is FYNNEI. Unmatched junction bases numbered 8, after V lost 7 bases and J lost 0 bases. This CDR3 is built from 15 residues. CDR3 residues: CASKPGDRVNTEAFF. Written as DNA, the CDR3 is TGTGCCAGCAAACCCGGGGACAGAGTGAACACTGAAGCTTTCTTT.

This chain joins TRBV29-1 and TRBJ1-1; 8 bases are a match to TRBD1. CDR3 size: 12 residues. Trimming at V came to 6 bases and at J to 8 bases, leaving 8 bases not matched to a gene. Per the germline V gene, CDR1 is SQVTM and CDR2 is ANQGSEA. The CDR3 sequence is CSVHARDREAFF. The CDR3 DNA reads TGCAGCGTCCACGCGCGGGACAGGGAAGCTTTCTTT.

The gene calls are TRBV9 and TRBJ2-2; D is unclear. V lost 4 bases and J lost 3, with 10 bases in between. The germline V gene has CDR1 SGDLS and CDR2 YYNGEE. This CDR3 region has 14 residues. CDR3 region: CASSPRSYTGELFF. The CDR3 DNA reads TGTGCCAGCAGCCCCCGGTCATACACCGGGGAGCTGTTTTTT.

The rearrangement uses TRBV3-1 (or the pseudogene TRBV3-2) and TRBJ1-4; no clear D gene. V was cut by 4 bases and J by 0 bases, with 18 bases left in between. The CDR3 length is 18 residues. In germline, CDR1 is LGHDT, CDR2 YNNKEL (reference sequence). CDR3 DNA: TGTGCCAGCAGCCGCCTCTCCCCGACGGGAACAACTAATGAAAAACTGTTTTTT. Its translation: CASSRLSPTGTTNEKLFF.

J is TRBJ2-7 and V is TRBV11-2; D gene uncertain. V lost 0 bases, J lost 3 bases, and 6 bases lay in between. The germline V gene has CDR1 SGHAT and CDR2 FQNNGV. The CDR3 consists of 13 residues. Here the CDR3 reads CASSLDRFYEQYV. The CDR3 region has the DNA TGTGCCAGCAGCTTAGACAGATTCTACGAGCAGTACGTC.